Following are 8 T cell receptor beta chains from one sample sequenced in a study of identifying expanded T cells in peripheral blood. Sequenced by immunoSEQ multiplex PCR; TCRdb stores in-frame clones only, minus some. Of under 85,000 clones listed, roughly 84% were seen once; the top ten hold 20%. Material for sequencing was blood. These receptors all stem from a person between 18 and 75 years old in good health.

The V and J genes are TRBV11-2 and TRBJ1-2, with 9 bases fitting TRBD1. CDR3 length equals 15 residues. Looked up from germline, CDR1 is SGHAT and CDR2 is FQNNGV. The V gene end was trimmed by 6 bases and the J gene end by 3 bases; junction bases not matched to a gene: 8. CDR3 amino acids: CASRKGQGFDYGYTF. In DNA form, the CDR3 reads TGTGCCAGCAGAAAGGGACAGGGTTTTGACTATGGCTACACCTTC.

The rearrangement uses TRBV5-1 and TRBJ1-3; TRBD1 might be the D (6 bases). V dropped 0 bases and J dropped 0 bases, with 7 bases sitting between them. CDR1 SGHRS and CDR2 YFSETQ come from the germline V gene. The CDR3 has 15 amino acids. DNA for the CDR3: TGCGCCAGCAGCTTGGAAGGGGGCTCTGGAAACACCATATATTTT. It codes for CASSLEGGSGNTIYF.

The chain links TRBV7-3 to TRBJ2-5; TRBD1 matches at 12 bases. With V trimmed by 5 bases and J by 5 bases, 15 bases remained unmatched. Germline-derived CDR1 and CDR2 are SGHTA and FQGTGA. The CDR3 runs to 18 residues. Here the CDR3 reads CASSPTGTGGLLGETQYF. DNA of the CDR3: TGTGCCAGCAGCCCTACCGGGACAGGGGGCCTCTTAGGGGAGACCCAGTACTTC.

This CDR3 reads CASSQSPVSETQYF. The CDR3 DNA is TGTGCCAGCAGCCAATCCCCAGTGTCGGAGACCCAGTACTTC. The chain carries TRBV16 and TRBJ2-5; D remains unclear. V was pared by 0 bases and J by 5 bases, with 10 bases between. The CDR3 runs 14 residues. Looked up from germline, CDR1 is KGHSY and CDR2 is FQNENV.

The sample holds one count of this clone. This chain joins TRBV7-9 and TRBJ1-1, with D perhaps TRBD1 (5 bases). V lost 2 bases, J lost 4 bases, and 14 bases lay in between. This CDR3 has 15 residues. The V gene's germline CDR1 is SEHNR and CDR2 FQNEAQ (reference sequence). The CDR3 region is CASSLQRGTGTEAFF. CDR3 in DNA: TGTGCCAGCAGCTTACAAAGGGGCACGGGCACTGAAGCTTTCTTT.

V usage is TRBV5-1 and J usage is TRBJ1-4; 8 bases map to TRBD1. V lost 4 bases and J lost 0; bases outside the gene matches: 5. The CDR3 is 16 residues long. Per the germline V gene, CDR1 is SGHRS and CDR2 is YFSETQ. CDR3 in amino acids: CASSPGQVATNEKLFF. The CDR3 DNA sequence: TGCGCCAGCAGCCCGGGACAGGTTGCAACTAATGAAAAACTGTTTTTT.

This chain joins TRBV28 and TRBJ2-5; D call uncertain. The V end was cut by 0 bases, the J end by 5 bases, with 4 bases between. This CDR3 contains 12 residues. From germline, CDR1 is MDHEN and CDR2 SYDVKM. Written as DNA, the CDR3 is TGTGCCAGCAGTTTATGGCGGGAGACCCAGTACTTC. This gives the protein CASSLWRETQYF. The full variable domain, in which reference TRBV28 and TRBJ2-5 provide the parts outside the CDR3, is DVKVTQSSRYLVKRTGEKVFLECVQDMDHENMFWYRQDPGLGLRLIYFSYDVKMKEKGDIPEGYSVSREKKERFSLILESASTNQTSMYLCASSLWRETQYFGPGTRLLVL.

The V call is TRBV4-2, the J call TRBJ1-5; D may be TRBD1 (5 bases). CDR1 is LGHNA and CDR2 is YNFKEQ in the germline V gene. The V end lost 2 bases, the J end lost 9 bases, and 17 bases lay between the germline ends. The CDR3 runs 15 residues. DNA of the CDR3: TGTGCCAGCAGCCAAAACGACGGGGGACCGGGGCCCCAGCATTTT. Amino acids: CASSQNDGGPGPQHF.